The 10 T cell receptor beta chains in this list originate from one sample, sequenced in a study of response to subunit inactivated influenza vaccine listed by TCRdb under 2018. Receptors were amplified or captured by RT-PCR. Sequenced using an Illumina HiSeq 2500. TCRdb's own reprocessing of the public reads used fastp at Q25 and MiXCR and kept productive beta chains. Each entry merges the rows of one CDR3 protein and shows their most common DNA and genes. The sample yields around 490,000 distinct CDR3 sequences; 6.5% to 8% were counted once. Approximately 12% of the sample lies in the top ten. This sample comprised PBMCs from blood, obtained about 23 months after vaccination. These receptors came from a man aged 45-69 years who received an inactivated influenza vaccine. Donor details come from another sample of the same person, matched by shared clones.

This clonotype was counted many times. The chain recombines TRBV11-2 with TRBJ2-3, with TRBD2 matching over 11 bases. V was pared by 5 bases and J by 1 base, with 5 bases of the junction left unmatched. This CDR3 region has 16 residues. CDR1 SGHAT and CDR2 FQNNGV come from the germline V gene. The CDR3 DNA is TGTGCCAGCAGCGCCGGACTAGCGGGCGGCACAGATACGCAGTATTTT. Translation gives CASSAGLAGGTDTQYF.

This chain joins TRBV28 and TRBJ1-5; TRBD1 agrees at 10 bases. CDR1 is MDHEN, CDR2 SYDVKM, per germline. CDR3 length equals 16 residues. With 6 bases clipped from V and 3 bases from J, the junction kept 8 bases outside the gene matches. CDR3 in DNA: TGTGCCAGCAGGCGCGCCGGGACAGGGGTCAATCAGCCCCAGCATTTT. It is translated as CASRRAGTGVNQPQHF. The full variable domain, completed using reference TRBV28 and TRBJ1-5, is DVKVTQSSRYLVKRTGEKVFLECVQDMDHENMFWYRQDPGLGLRLIYFSYDVKMKEKGDIPEGYSVSREKKERFSLILESASTNQTSMYLCASRRAGTGVNQPQHFGDGTRLSIL.

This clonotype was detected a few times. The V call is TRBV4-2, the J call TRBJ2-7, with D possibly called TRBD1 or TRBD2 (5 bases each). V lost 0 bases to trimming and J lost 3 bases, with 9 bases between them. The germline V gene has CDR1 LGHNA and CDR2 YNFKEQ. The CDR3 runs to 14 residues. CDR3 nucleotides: TGTGCCAGCAGCCAAGATCTGGGGGTCTACGAGCAGTACTTC. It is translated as CASSQDLGVYEQYF.

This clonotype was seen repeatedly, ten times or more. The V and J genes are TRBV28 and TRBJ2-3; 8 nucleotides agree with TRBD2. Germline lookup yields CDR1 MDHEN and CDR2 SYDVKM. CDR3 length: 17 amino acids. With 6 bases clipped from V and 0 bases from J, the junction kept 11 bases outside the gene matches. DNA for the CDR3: TGTGCCAGCAGCCCCCGTAGCGGGGATCTGAGCACAGATACGCAGTATTTT. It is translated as CASSPRSGDLSTDTQYF.

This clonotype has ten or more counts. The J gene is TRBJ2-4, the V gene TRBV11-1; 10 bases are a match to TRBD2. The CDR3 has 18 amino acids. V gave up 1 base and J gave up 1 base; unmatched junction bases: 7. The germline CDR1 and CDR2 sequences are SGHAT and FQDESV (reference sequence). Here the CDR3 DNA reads TGTGCCAGCAGCTTAGGGCTAGCGGGGGCCGTGGCCAAAAACATTCAGTACTTC. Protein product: CASSLGLAGAVAKNIQYF.

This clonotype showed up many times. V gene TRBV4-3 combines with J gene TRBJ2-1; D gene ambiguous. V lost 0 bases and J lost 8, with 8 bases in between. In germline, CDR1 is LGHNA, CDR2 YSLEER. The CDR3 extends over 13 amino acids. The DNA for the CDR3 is TGCGCCAGCAGCCAAGATCCGGGCGATGAGCAGTTCTTC. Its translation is CASSQDPGDEQFF.

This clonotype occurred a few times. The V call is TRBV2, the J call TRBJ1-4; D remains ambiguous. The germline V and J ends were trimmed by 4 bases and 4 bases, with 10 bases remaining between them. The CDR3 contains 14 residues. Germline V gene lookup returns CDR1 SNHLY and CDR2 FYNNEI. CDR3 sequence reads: CASSAVVRNEKLFF. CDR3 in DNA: TGTGCCAGCAGTGCGGTCGTACGTAATGAAAAACTGTTTTTT.

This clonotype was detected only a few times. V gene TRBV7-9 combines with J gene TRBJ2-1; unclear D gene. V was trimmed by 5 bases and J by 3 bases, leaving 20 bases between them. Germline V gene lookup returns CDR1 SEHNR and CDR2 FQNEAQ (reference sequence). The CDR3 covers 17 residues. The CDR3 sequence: CASSPRGSGPHYNEQFF. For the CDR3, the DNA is TGTGCCAGCAGCCCCCGCGGATCCGGTCCACACTACAATGAGCAGTTCTTC.

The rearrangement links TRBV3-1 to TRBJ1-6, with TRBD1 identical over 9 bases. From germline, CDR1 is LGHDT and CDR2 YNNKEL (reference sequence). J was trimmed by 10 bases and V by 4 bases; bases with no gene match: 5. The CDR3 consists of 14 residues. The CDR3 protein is CASSPGQGRSPLHF. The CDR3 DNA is TGTGCCAGCAGCCCGGGACAGGGAAGATCACCCCTCCACTTT. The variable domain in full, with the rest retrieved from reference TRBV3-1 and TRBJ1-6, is DTAVSQTPKYLVTQMGNDKSIKCEQNLGHDTMYWYKQDSKKFLKIMFSYNNKELIINETVPNRFSPKSPDKAHLNLHINSLELGDSAVYFCASSPGQGRSPLHFGNGTRLTVT.

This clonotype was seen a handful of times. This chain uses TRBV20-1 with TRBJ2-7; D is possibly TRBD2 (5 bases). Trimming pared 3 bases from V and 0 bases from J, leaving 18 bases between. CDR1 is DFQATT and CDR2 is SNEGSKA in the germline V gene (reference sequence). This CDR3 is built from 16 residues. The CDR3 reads CSARPLERTSSYEQYF. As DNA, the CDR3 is TGCAGTGCTAGGCCCTTAGAGCGGACGAGCTCCTACGAGCAGTACTTC.